What follows are 29 T cell receptor beta chains derived from one specimen sequenced in a study of cytomegalovirus exposure and HLA in healthy donors. Amplification used 60 Vbeta primers and 13 Jbeta primers. Method: immunoSEQ multiplex PCR; TCRdb's copy keeps in-frame clones and lacks some. This table holds about 150,000 clones, approximately 82% found once. The sequenced sample consisted of PBMCs. The receptor source for this set is a male donor in good health and CMV-seronegative.

The chain uses TRBV4-1 and TRBJ2-1, with 12 bases identical to TRBD2. Per the germline V gene, CDR1 is MGHRA and CDR2 is YSYEKL. This CDR3 has 14 residues. The ends lost 4 bases at V and 7 bases at J; junction bases unmatched: 2. The CDR3 spells CASSLTSGRNEQFF. CDR3 sequence (DNA): TGCGCCAGCAGCCTTACTAGCGGGAGGAATGAGCAGTTCTTC.

V usage is TRBV4-3 and J usage is TRBJ1-1, with 10 bases identical to TRBD1. V was pared by 4 bases and J by 4 bases, with 3 bases of the junction left unmatched. In germline, CDR1 is LGHNA, CDR2 YSLEER. CDR3 length: 14 residues. CDR3 in amino acids: CASSPRDRGTEAFF. The CDR3 DNA is TGCGCCAGCAGCCCCCGGGACAGGGGCACTGAAGCTTTCTTT.

This clone came up once. The rearrangement links TRBV25-1 to TRBJ1-4; no clear D gene. With 6 bases removed from V and 0 bases from J, the gap between germline ends came to 8 bases. The CDR3 has 14 amino acids. The germline CDR1 and CDR2 sequences are MGHDK and SYGVNS. The CDR3 DNA reads TGTGCCAGCAGCACTGACACAACTAATGAAAAACTGTTTTTT. Amino acids: CASSTDTTNEKLFF.

The gene calls are TRBV13 and TRBJ2-5; TRBD2 agrees at 12 bases. The CDR3 covers 16 residues. Unmatched junction bases numbered 6, after V lost 5 bases and J lost 2 bases. CDR1 is PRHDT, CDR2 FYEKMQ, per germline (reference sequence). The CDR3 coding sequence is TGTGCCAGCAGCCTGACTAGCGGGGGCTTACAAGAGACCCAGTACTTC. This codes for CASSLTSGGLQETQYF.

The rearrangement uses TRBV28 and TRBJ2-7; 8 nucleotides agree with TRBD1. The CDR3 runs to 15 residues. Trimming cost V 4 bases and J 3 bases; bases outside gene matches: 8. Germline V gives CDR1 MDHEN, CDR2 SYDVKM. This CDR3 is CASSSPRDRFYEQYF. The CDR3 region has the DNA TGTGCCAGCAGTTCCCCCAGGGACAGGTTCTACGAGCAGTACTTC.

The chain links TRBV27 to TRBJ1-2; no clear D. V shed 1 base and J shed 0 bases, with 15 bases lying between them. The CDR3 has 17 amino acids. The V gene's germline CDR1 is MNHEY and CDR2 SMNVEV (reference sequence). The CDR3 protein is CASSLFPPEDSNYGYTF. In nucleotides, the CDR3 is TGTGCCAGCAGTTTATTCCCGCCCGAGGATTCTAACTATGGCTACACCTTC.

The chain is built from TRBV28 and TRBJ2-1; 8 bases match TRBD2. J lost 0 bases, V lost 6 bases, and 7 bases had no gene match. CDR1 and CDR2 (germline): MDHEN, SYDVKM. CDR3 length equals 16 residues. The CDR3 region has the DNA TGTGCCAGCAGGAAACTCAGCGGGAGCTCCTACAATGAGCAGTTCTTC. Protein product: CASRKLSGSSYNEQFF.

Only a few counts were recorded for this clone. V gene TRBV7-9 combines with J gene TRBJ1-5, with TRBD1 matching 10 bases. V was pared by 3 bases and J by 3 bases, with 8 bases of the junction left unmatched. The CDR3 consists of 17 residues. CDR1 SEHNR and CDR2 FQNEAQ come from the germline V gene (reference sequence). The DNA of the CDR3 is TGTGCCAGCAGCTTGGGACAGGGGTCCATGAACAATCAGCCCCAGCATTTT. Translating gives CASSLGQGSMNNQPQHF.

CDR3 in amino acids: CASSMRQGETQYF. The CDR3 DNA reads TGTGCCAGCAGTATGAGACAGGGGGAGACCCAGTACTTC. The V and J genes are TRBV7-6 and TRBJ2-5; 8 bases match TRBD1. Germline CDR1 SGHVS, CDR2 FNYEAQ. This CDR3 is 13 amino acids long. J gave up 5 bases and V 6 bases, and 5 bases lay outside the gene matches.

The genes are TRBV19 and TRBJ1-2, with D hard to call. The CDR3 is made up of 15 amino acids. Germline values: CDR1 LNHDA, CDR2 SQIVND (reference sequence). The germline V and J ends were trimmed by 5 bases and 6 bases, with 19 bases remaining between them. CDR3 bases: TGTGCCAGTAGTTTTCCGGGATCCCAACCCCATGGCTACACCTTC. The encoded protein is CASSFPGSQPHGYTF.

This clone was observed a single time. V is TRBV4-2 and J is TRBJ2-3; 8 positions agree with TRBD1. Per germline, CDR1 LGHNA and CDR2 YNFKEQ. V lost 3 bases, J lost 3 bases, and 8 bases stayed unmatched. This CDR3 has 16 amino acids. The CDR3 reads CASSQRQGTDTDTQYF. In DNA, the CDR3 is TGTGCCAGCAGCCAGAGACAGGGGACGGATACAGATACGCAGTATTTT.

This sequence joins TRBV5-1 and TRBJ1-2; TRBD1 matches at 8 bases. The J segment lost 2 bases and the V segment lost 4 bases, leaving 1 base of the junction unmatched. CDR1 is SGHRS and CDR2 is YFSETQ in the germline V gene. The CDR3 is 13 residues long. CDR3 loop: CASSRDRNYGYTF. CDR3 nucleotide sequence: TGCGCCAGCAGCCGGGACAGGAACTATGGCTACACCTTC.

V gene TRBV19 combines with J gene TRBJ2-1; TRBD2 aligns across 7 bases. J was trimmed by 0 bases and V by 5 bases; bases with no gene match: 10. The CDR3 is 17 amino acids. Germline V gene data show CDR1 as LNHDA and CDR2 as SQIVND (reference sequence). CDR3 bases: TGTGCCAGTAGTGCCGCCCGGGCGGGGGTCTCCTACAATGAGCAGTTCTTC. Translated, it gives CASSAARAGVSYNEQFF.

The chain is built from TRBV7-2 and TRBJ2-5; 9 nucleotides agree with TRBD2. The V and J ends lost 5 bases and 0 bases, in that order; junction bases with no gene match: 7. Germline V lookup: CDR1 SGHTA, CDR2 FQGNSA. The CDR3 sequence is 16 residues long. The CDR3 DNA is TGTGCCAGCAGCCTCCCTAGCGGGGCGTACCAAGAGACCCAGTACTTC. Translating gives CASSLPSGAYQETQYF.

The V gene is TRBV5-4, the J gene TRBJ2-5; tentative D call: TRBD2 (5 bases). CDR1 is SGHNT and CDR2 is YYREEE in the germline V gene (reference sequence). V lost 4 bases to trimming and J lost 9 bases, with 19 bases between them. This CDR3 is 14 amino acids long. CDR3 protein: CASSPLEASGAQYF. The CDR3 DNA is TGTGCCAGCAGCCCCCTGGAAGCGTCCGGGGCCCAGTACTTC.

V is TRBV5-1 and J is TRBJ1-4; 8 bases fit TRBD1. This CDR3 has 14 residues. V shed 4 bases and J 11 bases; nucleotides not matched to a gene: 10. Germline CDR1 SGHRS, CDR2 YFSETQ. The CDR3 coding sequence is TGCGCCAGCAGCCCCGGACAGGGTCAATCCAAACTGTTTTTT. This codes for CASSPGQGQSKLFF.

The chain couples TRBV6-5 to TRBJ2-7; 15 bases match TRBD2. The CDR3 extends over 14 amino acids. Trimming removed 6 bases from V and 7 bases from J; junction bases left unmatched: 4. CDR1 and CDR2 from the germline V gene are MNHEY and SVGAGI. The CDR3, as DNA: TGTGCCAGCAGCCCCGGGACTAGCGGGAGGGAGCAGTACTTC. It translates to CASSPGTSGREQYF.

J is TRBJ2-5 and V is TRBV5-6; no clear D gene. The J call may be faulty, since TRBJ2-7 better matches the DNA end. CDR1 and CDR2 (germline): SGHDT, YYEEEE. The CDR3 extends over 11 amino acids. The CDR3 DNA reads TGTGCCAGCAGCTTCAACTACGAGCAGTACTTC. It translates to CASSFNYEQYF.

The chain carries TRBV6-5 and TRBJ2-3; 12 bases match TRBD2. Germline CDR1 MNHEY, CDR2 SVGAGI. This CDR3 region has 15 residues. V lost 10 bases and J lost 1; bases outside the gene matches: 6. The CDR3 region has the DNA TGTGCCACCCTAGCGGGAGGGCCCCGCACAGATACGCAGTATTTT. It is translated as CATLAGGPRTDTQYF.

This sequence joins TRBV9 and TRBJ1-4, with a possible D match to TRBD1 (5 bases). The germline V gene has CDR1 SGDLS and CDR2 YYNGEE. The V and J ends lost 2 bases and 7 bases respectively, with 15 bases between them. The CDR3 spans 15 residues. The CDR3 sequence is CASSVGGGKSEKLFF. The CDR3 nucleotides are TGTGCCAGCAGCGTGGGGGGAGGGAAGAGTGAAAAACTGTTTTTT.

V usage is TRBV7-9 and J usage is TRBJ1-3; no clear D gene. CDR1 is SEHNR, CDR2 FQNEAQ, per germline (reference sequence). This CDR3 comprises 13 residues. Trimming shortened V by 7 bases and J by 2 bases, and 9 bases separated the two germline ends. The CDR3 nucleotides are TGTGCCAGCACCCCCTCTACTGGAAACACCATATATTTT. It is translated as CASTPSTGNTIYF.

This clone was recorded a few times. One junction end does not reproduce the germline sequence, and a read error may be involved. J is TRBJ2-1 and V is TRBV7-9; 10 bases are shared with TRBD1. This CDR3 has 18 residues. CDR1 is SEHNR, CDR2 FQNEAQ, per germline (reference sequence). This chain's CDR3 is CSSSSGTGDVSQFGEQFF. The CDR3 DNA reads as TGTTCCAGCAGCTCTGGGACAGGGGACGTCTCCCAATTTGGTGAGCAGTTCTTC.

In this sample, this clone turned up a few times. The V call is TRBV30, the J call TRBJ1-5; 7 nucleotides match TRBD1. There are 12 residues in the CDR3. V lost 5 bases to trimming and J lost 4 bases; unmatched junction nucleotides: 2. From germline, CDR1 is GTSNPN and CDR2 SVGIG (reference sequence). CDR3 amino acids: CAWDRENQPQHF. The CDR3 DNA follows: TGTGCCTGGGACAGGGAAAATCAGCCCCAGCATTTT.

V usage is TRBV19 and J usage is TRBJ1-1, with 8 bases that match TRBD1. This CDR3 region has 14 residues. The J segment lost 5 bases and the V segment lost 6 bases, leaving 8 bases of the junction unmatched. CDR1 is LNHDA and CDR2 is SQIVND in the germline V gene (reference sequence). The CDR3 coding sequence is TGTGCCAGTAGCAGCCTCACAGGGGGGACTGAAGCTTTCTTT. It codes for CASSSLTGGTEAFF.

The rearrangement uses TRBV19 and TRBJ2-1, with TRBD2 matching 12 bases. J gave up 5 bases and V 4 bases, and 3 bases lay outside the gene matches. The CDR3 totals 15 residues. Germline V gene data show CDR1 as LNHDA and CDR2 as SQIVND (reference sequence). The chain's CDR3 is CASSTGLAGHNEQFF. DNA of the CDR3: TGTGCCAGTAGTACCGGACTAGCGGGACACAATGAGCAGTTCTTC. Full variable domain (remainder filled in from reference TRBV19 and TRBJ2-1): DGGITQSPKYLFRKEGQNVTLSCEQNLNHDAMYWYRQDPGQGLRLIYYSQIVNDFQKGDIAEGYSVSREKKESFPLTVTSAQKNPTAFYLCASSTGLAGHNEQFFGPGTRLTVL.

The chain employs TRBV2 and TRBJ2-7, with D perhaps TRBD1 (7 bases). This CDR3 spans 16 amino acids. V dropped 0 bases and J dropped 6 bases, with 18 bases sitting between them. Germline V gene lookup returns CDR1 SNHLY and CDR2 FYNNEI. CDR3 sequence: CASSEALINRGGEQYF. Written as DNA, the CDR3 is TGTGCCAGCAGTGAAGCTCTGATCAACAGGGGAGGCGAGCAGTACTTC.

This sequence joins TRBV6-5 and TRBJ1-6; D ambiguous. The germline V gene has CDR1 MNHEY and CDR2 SVGAGI. The V end was cut by 7 bases, the J end by 9 bases, with 13 bases between. The CDR3 totals 13 residues. The CDR3 coding sequence is TGTGCCAGCATCGGGCCTGCGGGTTCACCCCTCCACTTT. Protein sequence: CASIGPAGSPLHF.

V usage is TRBV7-2 and J usage is TRBJ2-1, with 9 bases that match TRBD1. The germline CDR1 and CDR2 sequences are SGHTA and FQGNSA. The V and J ends lost 5 bases and 9 bases, in that order; junction bases with no gene match: 5. There are 13 residues in the CDR3. The DNA for the CDR3 is TGTGCCAGCAGCCCCACAGGGGGCGGTGAGCAGTTCTTC. Translated: CASSPTGGGEQFF.

The chain joins TRBV9 to TRBJ2-3, with D perhaps matching TRBD2 (6 bases). The germline V gene has CDR1 SGDLS and CDR2 YYNGEE. The V gene lost 0 bases and the J gene lost 0 bases, with 11 bases spanning the gap. The CDR3 contains 16 residues. The CDR3 reads CASSVGGGASTDTQYF. The CDR3 coding sequence is TGTGCCAGCAGCGTAGGGGGCGGGGCAAGCACAGATACGCAGTATTTT.